Below, one T cell receptor (beta chain) is given with its context. Assay used: immunoSEQ multiplex PCR; TCRdb lists only in-frame clones, some missing. Found here are 55,000 to 75,000 clones, 86% of them singletons; the top ten hold more than 4.5%. The sample comes from a study of technical replicates of blood from a few donors. The sequenced material came from PBMCs. The source of this sequence is a human donor in good health. Some clones in this sample may be carry-over from other donors' samples.

CDR3 sequence reads: CASSFQTGEYEQYF. CDR3 coding DNA: TGTGCCAGCAGCTTCCAGACAGGGGAGTACGAGCAGTACTTC. The V call is TRBV7-2, the J call TRBJ2-7; 8 bases fit TRBD1. V dropped 3 bases and J dropped 4; count of bases not matched to a gene: 5. The CDR3 is 14 residues long. CDR1 and CDR2 (germline): SGHTA, FQGNSA.